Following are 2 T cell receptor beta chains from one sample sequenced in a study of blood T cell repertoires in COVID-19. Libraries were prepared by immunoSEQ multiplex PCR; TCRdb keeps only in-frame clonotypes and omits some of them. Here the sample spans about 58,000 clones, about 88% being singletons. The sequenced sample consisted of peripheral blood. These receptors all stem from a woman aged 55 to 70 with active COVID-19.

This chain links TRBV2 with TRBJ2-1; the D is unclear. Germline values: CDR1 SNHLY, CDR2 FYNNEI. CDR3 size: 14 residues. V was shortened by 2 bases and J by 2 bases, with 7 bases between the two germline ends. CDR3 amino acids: CASSETAAYNEQFF. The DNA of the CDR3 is TGTGCCAGCAGTGAAACAGCAGCCTACAATGAGCAGTTCTTC. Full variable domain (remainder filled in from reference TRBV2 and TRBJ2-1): EPEVTQTPSHQVTQMGQEVILRCVPISNHLYFYWYRQILGQKVEFLVSFYNNEISEKSEIFDDQFSVERPDGSNFTLKIRSTKLEDSAMYFCASSETAAYNEQFFGPGTRLTVL.

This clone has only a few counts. The CDR3 protein is CASGHGQGSGYTF. CDR3 bases: TGTGCTAGTGGGCATGGACAGGGCTCCGGCTACACCTTC. V and J are TRBV12-5 and TRBJ1-2; the match to TRBD1 covers 8 bases. The germline CDR1 and CDR2 sequences are LGHNT and FRNRAP. The CDR3 contains 13 residues. V lost 6 bases and J lost 8; bases outside the gene matches: 8.